Listed below are T cell receptor beta chains from one sample, sequenced in a study of control samples from healthy donors and cancer patients. Clones were read by immunoSEQ multiplex PCR, and TCRdb kept only the in-frame ones, dropping some. The repertoire holds over 200,000 clones, with over 70% as singletons. Sequencing was done on a sample of PBMCs. Source of these receptors: an older woman with lung cancer. Both conserved end residues are part of each CDR3. The D gene is left open where the match is weak.

v_gene: TRBV9; d_gene: TRBD1; j_gene: TRBJ1-6; CDR3aa: CASSVRGGQGGGDSPLHF
v_gene: TRBV6-5; d_gene: TRBD1; j_gene: TRBJ1-1; CDR3aa: CASSPPGGGTEAFF
v_gene: TRBV7-6; d_gene: -; j_gene: TRBJ2-3; CDR3aa: CASSQRGSADTQYF
v_gene: TRBV27; d_gene: -; j_gene: TRBJ2-1; CDR3aa: CASSKGGTSSYNEQFF
v_gene: TRBV18; d_gene: TRBD2; j_gene: TRBJ2-7; CDR3aa: CASSPPGLAGYEQYF
v_gene: TRBV5-4; d_gene: TRBD2; j_gene: TRBJ2-3; CDR3aa: CASSQRGGLQDTQYF
v_gene: TRBV7-2; d_gene: TRBD2; j_gene: TRBJ2-1; CDR3aa: CASSPSLLAGGAEQFF
v_gene: TRBV5-1; d_gene: TRBD1; j_gene: TRBJ2-2; CDR3aa: CASRLRTGGDGELFF
v_gene: TRBV3-1/TRBV3-2; d_gene: TRBD2; j_gene: TRBJ2-3; CDR3aa: CASSQGDYTDTQYF
v_gene: TRBV2; d_gene: TRBD2; j_gene: TRBJ2-7; CDR3aa: CASSGTSGASYEQYF
v_gene: TRBV7-2; d_gene: TRBD2; j_gene: TRBJ2-7; CDR3aa: CASSRAGVAYEQYF
v_gene: TRBV3-1/TRBV3-2; d_gene: -; j_gene: TRBJ1-5; CDR3aa: CASSQYYNQPQHF
v_gene: TRBV6-5; d_gene: TRBD1; j_gene: TRBJ2-1; CDR3aa: CASSYSFGTGSNEQFF
v_gene: TRBV5-4; d_gene: -; j_gene: TRBJ2-7; CDR3aa: CASSLGYDEQYF
v_gene: TRBV5-1; d_gene: -; j_gene: TRBJ2-1; CDR3aa: CASSWGGQAEGEQFF
v_gene: TRBV18; d_gene: TRBD1; j_gene: TRBJ1-1; CDR3aa: CASSPPSRGTRNTEAFF
v_gene: TRBV6-4; d_gene: TRBD1; j_gene: TRBJ1-1; CDR3aa: CASSDTDRGTEAFF
v_gene: TRBV7-9; d_gene: -; j_gene: TRBJ1-6; CDR3aa: CASSLIVLSSYNSPLHF
v_gene: TRBV12-3/TRBV12-4; d_gene: -; j_gene: TRBJ1-2; CDR3aa: CASSSTASYGYTF
v_gene: TRBV19; d_gene: -; j_gene: TRBJ1-2; CDR3aa: CASSMEYYGYTF
v_gene: TRBV9; d_gene: -; j_gene: TRBJ1-1; CDR3aa: CASSPRLMRETEAFF
v_gene: TRBV11-3; d_gene: -; j_gene: TRBJ1-1; CDR3aa: CASSLETGGEAFF
v_gene: TRBV2; d_gene: TRBD1; j_gene: TRBJ2-7; CDR3aa: CASSSGTGVHEQYF
v_gene: TRBV7-8; d_gene: -; j_gene: TRBJ2-7; CDR3aa: CASSLASASYEQYF
v_gene: TRBV5-1; d_gene: -; j_gene: TRBJ1-1; CDR3aa: CASRTDGGSHTEAFF
v_gene: TRBV18; d_gene: TRBD2; j_gene: TRBJ2-5; CDR3aa: CASSATGGSRETQYF
v_gene: TRBV2; d_gene: -; j_gene: TRBJ2-2; CDR3aa: CASSGGTNTGELFF
v_gene: TRBV19; d_gene: -; j_gene: TRBJ2-7; CDR3aa: CASTSGLGGGSYEQYF